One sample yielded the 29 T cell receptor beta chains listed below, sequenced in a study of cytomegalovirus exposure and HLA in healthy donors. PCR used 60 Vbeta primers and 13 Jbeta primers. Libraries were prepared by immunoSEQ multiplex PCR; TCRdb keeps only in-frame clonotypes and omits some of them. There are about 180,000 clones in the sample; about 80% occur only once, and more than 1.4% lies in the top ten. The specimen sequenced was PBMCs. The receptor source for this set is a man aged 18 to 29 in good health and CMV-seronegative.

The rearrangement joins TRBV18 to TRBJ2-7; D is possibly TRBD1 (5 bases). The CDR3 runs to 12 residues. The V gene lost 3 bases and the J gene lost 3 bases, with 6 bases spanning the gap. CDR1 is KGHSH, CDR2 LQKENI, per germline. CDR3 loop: CASSPDNYEQYF. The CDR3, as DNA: TGTGCCAGCTCACCGGACAACTACGAGCAGTACTTC.

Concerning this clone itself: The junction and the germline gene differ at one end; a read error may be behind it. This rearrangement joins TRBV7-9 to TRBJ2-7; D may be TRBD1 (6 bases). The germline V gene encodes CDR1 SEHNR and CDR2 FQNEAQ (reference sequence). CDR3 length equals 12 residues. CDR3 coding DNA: TGTTCCAGCAGCACGACAGGTACCGGGCAGTACTTC. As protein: CSSSTTGTGQYF.

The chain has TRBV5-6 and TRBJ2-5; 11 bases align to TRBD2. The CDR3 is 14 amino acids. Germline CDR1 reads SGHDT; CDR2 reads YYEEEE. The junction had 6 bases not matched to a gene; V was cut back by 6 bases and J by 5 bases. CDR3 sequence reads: CASTGSGGAETQYF. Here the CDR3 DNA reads TGTGCCAGCACTGGTAGCGGGGGGGCGGAGACCCAGTACTTC.

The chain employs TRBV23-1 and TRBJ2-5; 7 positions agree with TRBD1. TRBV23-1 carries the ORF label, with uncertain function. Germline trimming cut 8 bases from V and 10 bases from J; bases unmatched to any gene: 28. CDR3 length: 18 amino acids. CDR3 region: CASGSGCPGQRADEGQYF. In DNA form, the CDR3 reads TGCGCCAGCGGCAGTGGGTGCCCGGGACAGCGCGCCGACGAGGGCCAGTACTTC.

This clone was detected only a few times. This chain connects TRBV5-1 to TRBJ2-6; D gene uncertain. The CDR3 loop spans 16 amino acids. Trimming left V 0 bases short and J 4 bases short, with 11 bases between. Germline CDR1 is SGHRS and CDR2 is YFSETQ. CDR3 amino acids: CASSLVAGYGANVLTF. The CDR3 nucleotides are TGCGCCAGCAGCTTGGTCGCCGGGTACGGGGCCAACGTCCTGACTTTC.

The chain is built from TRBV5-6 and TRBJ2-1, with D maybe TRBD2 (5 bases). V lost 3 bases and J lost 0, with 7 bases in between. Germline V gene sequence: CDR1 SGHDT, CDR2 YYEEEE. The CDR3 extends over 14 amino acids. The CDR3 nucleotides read TGTGCCAGCAGCTGGGGAGTCTCCTACAATGAGCAGTTCTTC. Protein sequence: CASSWGVSYNEQFF. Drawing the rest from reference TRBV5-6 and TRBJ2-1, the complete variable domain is DAGVTQSPTHLIKTRGQQVTLRCSPKSGHDTVSWYQQALGQGPQFIFQYYEEEERQRGNFPDRFSGHQFPNYSSELNVNALLLGDSALYLCASSWGVSYNEQFFGPGTRLTVL.

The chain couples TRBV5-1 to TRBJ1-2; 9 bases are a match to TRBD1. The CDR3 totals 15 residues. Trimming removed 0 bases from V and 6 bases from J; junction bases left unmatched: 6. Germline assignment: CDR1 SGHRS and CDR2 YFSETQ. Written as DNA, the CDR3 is TGCGCCAGCAGCTTGGGGGACAGGGCTTTTGATGGCTACACCTTC. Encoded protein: CASSLGDRAFDGYTF. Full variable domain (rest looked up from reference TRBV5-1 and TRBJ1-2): KAGVTQTPRYLIKTRGQQVTLSCSPISGHRSVSWYQQTPGQGLQFLFEYFSETQRNKGNFPGRFSGRQFSNSRSEMNVSTLELGDSALYLCASSLGDRAFDGYTFGSGTRLTVV.

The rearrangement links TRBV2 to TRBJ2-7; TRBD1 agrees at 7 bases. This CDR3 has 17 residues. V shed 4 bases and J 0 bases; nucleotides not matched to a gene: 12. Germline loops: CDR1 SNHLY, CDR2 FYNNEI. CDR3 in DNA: TGTGCCAGCAGTGTGGCTCCGGCCGGGACAGACTCCTACGAGCAGTACTTC. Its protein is CASSVAPAGTDSYEQYF.

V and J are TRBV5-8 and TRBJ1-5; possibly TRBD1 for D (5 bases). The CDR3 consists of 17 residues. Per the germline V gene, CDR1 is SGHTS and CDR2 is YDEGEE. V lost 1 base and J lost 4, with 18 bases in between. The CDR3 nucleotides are TGTGCCAGCAGCTTGTTCTTTGTGGGGGGACGAAATCAGCCCCAGCATTTT. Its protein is CASSLFFVGGRNQPQHF.

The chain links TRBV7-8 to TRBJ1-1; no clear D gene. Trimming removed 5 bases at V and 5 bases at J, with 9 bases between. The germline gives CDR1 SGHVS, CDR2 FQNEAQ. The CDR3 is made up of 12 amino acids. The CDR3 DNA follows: TGTGCCAGCAGCGCCCGGTGGACTGAAGCTTTCTTT. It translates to CASSARWTEAFF. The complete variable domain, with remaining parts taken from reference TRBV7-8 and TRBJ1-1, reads GAGVSQSPRYKVAKRGQDVALRCDPISGHVSLFWYQQALGQGPEFLTYFQNEAQLDKSGLPSDRFFAERPEGSVSTLKIQRTQQEDSAVYLCASSARWTEAFFGQGTRLTVV.

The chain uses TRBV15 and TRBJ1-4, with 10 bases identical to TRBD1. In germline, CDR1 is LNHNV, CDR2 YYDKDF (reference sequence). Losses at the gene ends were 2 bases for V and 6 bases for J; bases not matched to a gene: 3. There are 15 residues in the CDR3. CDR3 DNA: TGTGCCACCAGCAGAAACGGGACAGGGGATGAAAAACTGTTTTTT. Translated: CATSRNGTGDEKLFF. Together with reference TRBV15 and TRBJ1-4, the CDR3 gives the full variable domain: DAMVIQNPRYQVTQFGKPVTLSCSQTLNHNVMYWYQQKSSQAPKLLFHYYDKDFNNEADTPDNFQSRRPNTSFCFLDIRSPGLGDTAMYLCATSRNGTGDEKLFFGSGTQLSVL.

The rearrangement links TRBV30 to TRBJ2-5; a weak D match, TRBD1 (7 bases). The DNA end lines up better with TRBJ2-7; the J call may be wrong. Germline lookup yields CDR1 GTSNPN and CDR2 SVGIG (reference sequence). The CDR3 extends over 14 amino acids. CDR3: CAWSPQGGRHEQYF. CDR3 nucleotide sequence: TGTGCCTGGAGTCCCCAGGGGGGTCGGCACGAGCAGTACTTC.

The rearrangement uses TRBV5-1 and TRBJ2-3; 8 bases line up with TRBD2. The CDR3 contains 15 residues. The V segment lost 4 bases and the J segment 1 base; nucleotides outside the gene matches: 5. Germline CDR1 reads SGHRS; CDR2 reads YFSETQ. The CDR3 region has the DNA TGCGCCAGCAGCCACGGGAGGGGAGGCACAGATACGCAGTATTTT. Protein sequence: CASSHGRGGTDTQYF.

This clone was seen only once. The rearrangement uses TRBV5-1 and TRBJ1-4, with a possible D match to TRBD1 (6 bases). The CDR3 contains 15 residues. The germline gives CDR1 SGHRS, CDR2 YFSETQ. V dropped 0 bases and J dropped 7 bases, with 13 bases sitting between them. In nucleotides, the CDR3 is TGCGCCAGCAGCTTGGGCGGGGGCGGTGGTGAAAAACTGTTTTTT. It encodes CASSLGGGGGEKLFF.

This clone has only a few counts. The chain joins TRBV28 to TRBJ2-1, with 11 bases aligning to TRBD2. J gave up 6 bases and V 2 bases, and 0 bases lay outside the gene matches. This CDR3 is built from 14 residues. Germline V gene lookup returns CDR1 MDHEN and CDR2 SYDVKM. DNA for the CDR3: TGTGCCAGCAGTTTAGGGACTAGCGGCAATGAGCAGTTCTTC. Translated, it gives CASSLGTSGNEQFF.

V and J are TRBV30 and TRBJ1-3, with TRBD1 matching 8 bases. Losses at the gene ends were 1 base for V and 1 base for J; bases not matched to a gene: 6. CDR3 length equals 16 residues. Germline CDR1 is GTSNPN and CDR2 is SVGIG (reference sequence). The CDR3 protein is CAWSAITGGSGNTIYF. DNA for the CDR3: TGTGCCTGGAGTGCCATAACAGGGGGATCTGGAAACACCATATATTTT.

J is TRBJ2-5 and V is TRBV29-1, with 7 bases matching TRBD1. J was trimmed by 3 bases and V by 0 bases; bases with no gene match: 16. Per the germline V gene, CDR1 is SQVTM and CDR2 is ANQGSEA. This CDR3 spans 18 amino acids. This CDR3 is CSVEDSTKGARIEETQYF. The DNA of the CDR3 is TGCAGCGTTGAAGATTCAACGAAGGGGGCGCGGATAGAAGAGACCCAGTACTTC.

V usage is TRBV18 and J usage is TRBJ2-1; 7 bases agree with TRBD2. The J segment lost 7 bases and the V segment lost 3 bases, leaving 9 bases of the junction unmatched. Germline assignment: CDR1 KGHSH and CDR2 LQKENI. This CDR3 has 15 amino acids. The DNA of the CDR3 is TGTGCCAGCTCACCCAGCCGGGACTACTCGAATGAGCAGTTCTTC. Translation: CASSPSRDYSNEQFF.

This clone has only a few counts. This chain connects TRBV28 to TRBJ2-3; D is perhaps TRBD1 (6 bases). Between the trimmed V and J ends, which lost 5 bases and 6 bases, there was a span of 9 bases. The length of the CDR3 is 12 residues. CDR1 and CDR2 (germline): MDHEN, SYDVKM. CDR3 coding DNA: TGTGCCAGCAGTACAGGGTGGGATACGCAGTATTTT. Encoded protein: CASSTGWDTQYF.

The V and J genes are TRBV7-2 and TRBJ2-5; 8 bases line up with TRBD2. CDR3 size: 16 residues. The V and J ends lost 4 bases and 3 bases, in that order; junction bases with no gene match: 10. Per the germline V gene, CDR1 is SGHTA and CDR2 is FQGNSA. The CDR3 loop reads CASSSPSRAGEETQYF. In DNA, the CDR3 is TGTGCCAGCAGCTCCCCGAGCCGAGCGGGGGAAGAGACCCAGTACTTC.

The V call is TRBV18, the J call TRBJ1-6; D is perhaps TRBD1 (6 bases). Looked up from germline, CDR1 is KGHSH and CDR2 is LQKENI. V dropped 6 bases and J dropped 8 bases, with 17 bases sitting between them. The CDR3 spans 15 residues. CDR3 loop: CASSPGQRVYSPLHF. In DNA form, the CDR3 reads TGTGCCAGCTCCCCCGGACAGCGTGTCTATTCACCCCTCCACTTT.

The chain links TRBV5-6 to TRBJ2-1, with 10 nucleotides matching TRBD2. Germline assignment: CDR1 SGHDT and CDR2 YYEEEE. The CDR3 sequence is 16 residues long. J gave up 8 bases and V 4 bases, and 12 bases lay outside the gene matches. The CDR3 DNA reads TGTGCCAGCAGCGAATGGTGGCTAGCGGGAGTTTATGAGCAGTTCTTC. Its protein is CASSEWWLAGVYEQFF.

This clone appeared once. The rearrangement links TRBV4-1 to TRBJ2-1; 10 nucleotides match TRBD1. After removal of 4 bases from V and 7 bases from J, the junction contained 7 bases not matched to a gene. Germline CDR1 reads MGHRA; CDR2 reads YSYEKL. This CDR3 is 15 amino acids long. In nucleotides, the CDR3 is TGCGCCAGCAGCCGCGGGACAGGGGTTGGTAATGAGCAGTTCTTC. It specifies CASSRGTGVGNEQFF.

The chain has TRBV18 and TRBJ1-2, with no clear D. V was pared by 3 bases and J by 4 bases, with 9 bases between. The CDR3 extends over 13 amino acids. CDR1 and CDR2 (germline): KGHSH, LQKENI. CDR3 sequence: CASSPTGSYGYTF. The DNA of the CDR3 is TGTGCCAGCTCACCTACCGGGTCCTATGGCTACACCTTC. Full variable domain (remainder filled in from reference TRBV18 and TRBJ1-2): NAGVMQNPRHLVRRRGQEARLRCSPMKGHSHVYWYRQLPEEGLKFMVYLQKENIIDESGMPKERFSAEFPKEGPSILRIQQVVRGDSAAYFCASSPTGSYGYTFGSGTRLTVV.

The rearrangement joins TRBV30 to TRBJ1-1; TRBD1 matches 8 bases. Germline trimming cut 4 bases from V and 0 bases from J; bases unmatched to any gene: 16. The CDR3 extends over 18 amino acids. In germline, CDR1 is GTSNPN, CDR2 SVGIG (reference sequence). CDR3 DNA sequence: TGTGCCTGGAAAATCAGGGACAGGTTTAGTTCCATGAACACTGAAGCTTTCTTT. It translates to CAWKIRDRFSSMNTEAFF.

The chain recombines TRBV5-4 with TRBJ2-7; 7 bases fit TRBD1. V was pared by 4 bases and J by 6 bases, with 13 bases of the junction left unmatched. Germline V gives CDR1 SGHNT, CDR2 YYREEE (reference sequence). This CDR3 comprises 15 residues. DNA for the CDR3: TGTGCCAGCAGCCCCCCCGGGACAGCCCCGGCCGAGCAGTACTTC. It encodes CASSPPGTAPAEQYF.

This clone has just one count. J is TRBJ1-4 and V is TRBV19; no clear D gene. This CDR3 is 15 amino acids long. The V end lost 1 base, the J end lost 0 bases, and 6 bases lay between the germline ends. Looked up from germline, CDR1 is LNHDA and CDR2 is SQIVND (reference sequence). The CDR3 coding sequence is TGTGCCAGTAGTATAGGAAGCGCAACTAATGAAAAACTGTTTTTT. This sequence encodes CASSIGSATNEKLFF.

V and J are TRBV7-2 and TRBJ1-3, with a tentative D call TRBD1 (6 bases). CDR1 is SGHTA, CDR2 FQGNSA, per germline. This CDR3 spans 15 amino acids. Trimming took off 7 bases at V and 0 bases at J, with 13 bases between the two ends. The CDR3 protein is CASNNTGTSGNTIYF. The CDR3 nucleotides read TGTGCCAGCAACAACACAGGGACCTCTGGAAACACCATATATTTT.

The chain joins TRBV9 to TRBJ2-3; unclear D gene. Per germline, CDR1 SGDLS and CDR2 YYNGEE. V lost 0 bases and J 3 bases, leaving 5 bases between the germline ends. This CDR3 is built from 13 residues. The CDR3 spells CASSVVQTDTQYF. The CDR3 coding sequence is TGTGCCAGCAGCGTAGTACAGACAGATACGCAGTATTTT. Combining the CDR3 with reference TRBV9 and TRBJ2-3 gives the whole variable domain DSGVTQTPKHLITATGQRVTLRCSPRSGDLSVYWYQQSLDQGLQFLIQYYNGEERAKGNILERFSAQQFPDLHSELNLSSLELGDSALYFCASSVVQTDTQYFGPGTRLTVL.